A selection of T cell receptor beta chains follows, all from one sample in a study of OX40 agonist ivuxolimab in advanced cancers. Measured with immunoSEQ multiplex PCR; TCRdb has only the in-frame clones, and not every one. The table records fewer than 75,000 clones, 88% of them present only once. The material sequenced was CD4+ or CD8+ T cells sorted from blood, taken in a trial of the OX40 agonist ivuxolimab. The receptors here all came from an adult with an advanced solid tumor such as melanoma, head and neck, liver or kidney cancer. The CDR3 runs from the conserved cysteine through the conserved F or W. D genes are given only for firm matches. Clone size is not always given. Where it is, it says once, few, many or a class for expanded clones.

size	V	J	D	CDR3	DNA
.	TRBV18	TRBJ2-7	.	CASSPSTTRYEQYF	TGTGCCAGCTCACCATCGACGACCCGCTACGAGCAGTACTTC
.	TRBV28	TRBJ2-4	TRBD1	CASSRQGVGIQYF	TGTGCCAGCAGTCGACAGGGAGTGGGCATTCAGTACTTC
once	TRBV6-4	TRBJ2-3	.	CASSVTGGPGGDTQYF	TGTGCCAGCAGTGTAACCGGAGGGCCCGGGGGAGATACGCAGTATTTT
.	TRBV5-4	TRBJ2-5	.	CASSLPQGRQETQYF	TGTGCCAGCAGCTTGCCACAGGGACGGCAAGAGACCCAGTACTTC
once	TRBV6-6	TRBJ1-3	.	CASSYAGRGNTIYF	TGTGCCAGCAGTTACGCGGGGCGAGGAAACACCATATATTTT
.	TRBV10-3	TRBJ2-7	.	CAISPKYGEYNEQYF	TGTGCCATCAGTCCAAAGTACGGGGAATATAACGAGCAGTACTTC
once	TRBV19	TRBJ2-1	TRBD2	CASSIGREPSYKQFF	TGTGCCAGTAGTATAGGGCGGGAGCCTAGCTATAAGCAGTTCTTC
.	TRBV29-1	TRBJ1-4	.	CSVSTGLREKLFF	TGCAGCGTTTCGACAGGATTGAGGGAAAAACTGTTTTTT
.	TRBV11-1	TRBJ1-3	.	CASSHGNTIYF	TGTGCCAGCAGCCACGGAAACACCATATATTTT
few	TRBV28	TRBJ2-7	.	CASSLPGIYEQYF	TGTGCCAGCAGTTTGCCCGGGATCTACGAGCAGTACTTC
.	TRBV5-1	TRBJ1-2	.	CASSWDGTSYGYTF	TGCGCCAGCAGCTGGGACGGGACCTCCTATGGCTACACCTTC
few	TRBV4-2	TRBJ2-1	TRBD2	CASSQESGSTYNEQFF	TGTGCCAGCAGCCAAGAGAGCGGGAGCACCTACAATGAGCAGTTCTTC
.	TRBV5-1	TRBJ1-4	.	CASSFSGMSANEKLFF	TGCGCCAGCAGCTTCTCCGGGATGTCGGCTAATGAAAAACTGTTTTTT
.	TRBV6-5	TRBJ2-7	.	CASRIPGGTGEQYF	TGTGCCAGCAGGATTCCCGGGGGAACGGGCGAGCAGTACTTC
.	TRBV6-6	TRBJ2-7	.	CASSYGENWDEQYF	TGTGCCAGCAGTTACGGGGAGAATTGGGACGAGCAGTACTTC
.	TRBV6-6	TRBJ2-7	TRBD1	CASRVPGQGGEQYF	TGTGCCAGCAGGGTCCCAGGACAGGGGGGGGAGCAGTACTTC
once	TRBV6-1	TRBJ2-3	.	CASRAPEHADTQYF	TGTGCCAGCAGGGCCCCAGAACACGCAGATACGCAGTATTTT
once	TRBV2	TRBJ2-7	TRBD2	CASSPGLAGVHYEQYF	TGTGCCAGCAGCCCCGGACTAGCGGGAGTGCACTACGAGCAGTACTTC
.	TRBV28	TRBJ1-2	.	CASSSSRLIDSSDYGYTF	TGTGCCAGCAGTTCGTCCCGCCTAATAGACAGTTCCGACTATGGCTACACCTTC
once	TRBV5-1	TRBJ1-1	TRBD1	CASSSRQGNTEAFF	TGCGCCAGCAGCTCGCGACAGGGGAACACTGAAGCTTTCTTT
few	TRBV9	TRBJ2-1	.	CASSVAHGRDEQFF	TGTGCCAGCAGCGTAGCCCACGGACGCGATGAGCAGTTCTTC
.	TRBV4-1	TRBJ2-1	.	CASSQDLSDNEQFF	TGCGCCAGCAGCCAAGATCTCAGCGACAATGAGCAGTTCTTC
.	TRBV7-8	TRBJ2-3	TRBD2	CASSLDGTSGVDTDTQYF	TGTGCCAGCAGCTTAGACGGGACTAGCGGGGTAGACACAGATACGCAGTATTTT
few	TRBV4-1	TRBJ2-5	.	CASSPGRLETQYF	TGCGCCAGCAGCCCGGGCCGGTTGGAGACCCAGTACTTC
.	TRBV6-5	TRBJ2-4	.	CASSYSNRNIQYF	TGTGCCAGCAGTTACTCCAACAGAAACATTCAGTACTTC
.	TRBV6-1	TRBJ1-2	.	CASSEGVGPGYTF	TGTGCCAGCAGTGAAGGGGTGGGGCCGGGCTACACCTTC
.	TRBV18	TRBJ2-5	TRBD1	CASSPGQGPWTQYF	TGTGCCAGCTCACCTGGACAGGGACCCTGGACCCAGTACTTC
.	TRBV6-1	TRBJ2-7	.	CASSESTGISYEQYF	TGTGCCAGCAGTGAATCTACAGGAATCTCCTACGAGCAGTACTTC
.	TRBV7-9	TRBJ2-5	.	CASSSLGFRGRLKETQYF	TGTGCCAGCAGCTCCCTGGGGTTTAGGGGGAGATTAAAAGAGACCCAGTACTTC
.	TRBV28	TRBJ2-1	TRBD1	CAIKDLSGQGRFF	TGTGCCATCAAAGATCTATCGGGACAGGGACGGTTCTTC
.	TRBV7-8	TRBJ2-1	.	CASSLVLSYNEQFF	TGTGCCAGCAGCTTAGTACTCTCCTACAATGAGCAGTTCTTC
.	TRBV28	TRBJ2-7	TRBD1	CASSLSGQGDYEQYF	TGTGCCAGCAGCCTATCCGGACAGGGAGACTACGAGCAGTACTTC
few	TRBV9	TRBJ1-3	TRBD1	CASSPSGQGENTIYF	TGTGCCAGCAGCCCTTCAGGACAGGGTGAAAACACCATATATTTT
.	TRBV19	TRBJ2-7	TRBD1	CASSISAQGVYEQYF	TGTGCCAGTAGTATAAGTGCGCAGGGGGTGTACGAGCAGTACTTC
.	TRBV15	TRBJ1-2	.	CATSSTRGLSYGYTF	TGTGCCACCAGCAGCACCAGGGGCCTGTCCTATGGCTACACCTTC
.	TRBV27	TRBJ2-2	.	CASSLGAPGELFF	TGTGCCAGCAGTTTAGGAGCCCCCGGGGAGCTGTTTTTT
.	TRBV19	TRBJ1-2	.	CASSFRQRGYTF	TGTGCCAGTAGTTTTCGACAGAGAGGCTACACCTTC
.	TRBV6-5	TRBJ2-1	.	CASSYSHYNEQFF	TGTGCCAGCAGTTACTCCCATTACAATGAGCAGTTCTTC
.	TRBV19	TRBJ1-4	.	CASGGAPNEKLFF	TGTGCCAGTGGGGGGGCCCCAAATGAAAAACTGTTTTTT
.	TRBV28	TRBJ2-5	TRBD2	CASSFFLAGGQETQYF	TGTGCCAGCAGTTTTTTCCTAGCGGGAGGTCAAGAGACCCAGTACTTC
.	TRBV5-6	TRBJ1-1	.	CASSLVEMNTEAFF	TGTGCCAGCAGCTTGGTAGAGATGAACACTGAAGCTTTCTTT
.	TRBV10-2	TRBJ2-7	TRBD1	CASNPGTGTYEQYF	TGCGCCAGCAACCCCGGGACAGGTACCTACGAGCAGTACTTC
few	TRBV6-5	TRBJ2-7	.	CACGGPFEQYF	TGTGCCTGCGGGGGCCCTTTCGAGCAGTACTTC
.	TRBV14	TRBJ2-3	TRBD2	CASSPRLADTQYF	TGTGCCAGCAGCCCCAGACTAGCGGATACGCAGTATTTT
.	TRBV6-5	TRBJ2-6	.	CASSWAGVSGANVLTF	TGTGCCAGCAGTTGGGCAGGAGTCTCTGGGGCCAACGTCCTGACTTTC
.	TRBV7-2	TRBJ1-3	.	CASSLDWAGLGNTIYF	TGTGCCAGCAGCTTAGACTGGGCGGGTCTTGGAAACACCATATATTTT
.	TRBV5-1	TRBJ1-1	.	CASSLAGNTEAFF	TGCGCCAGCAGCTTGGCGGGGAACACTGAAGCTTTCTTT
.	TRBV29-1	TRBJ1-5	.	CSVETDGQPQHF	TGCAGCGTTGAAACCGACGGCCAGCCCCAGCATTTT
few	TRBV27	TRBJ2-1	.	CASSRWGEGKVQFF	TGTGCCAGCAGCCGGTGGGGCGAAGGGAAGGTGCAGTTCTTC